The entry below describes one TCR beta chain. This specimen belongs to a study of monozygotic twins with inflammatory bowel disease. After re-calling the 5' RACE reads, TCRdb lists one entry per CDR3 protein, DNA absent. The sample has about 160,000 distinct CDR3 sequences. The CDR3 loop spans 15 amino acids. The germline CDR1 and CDR2 sequences are LGHDT and YNNKEL (reference sequence). This TCR was recovered from a human donor with ulcerative colitis or Crohn's disease, or a healthy co-twin of an affected twin (not recorded which). This chain uses TRBV3-1 with TRBJ1-5; as DNA is missing, the TRBD1 call by TCRdb cannot be tested. Sequences were obtained from blood. The CDR3 spells CARTPYTRSNQPQHF.